These 24 T cell receptor beta chains came from one sample sequenced in a study of T cells after yellow fever vaccination. Via MiXCR, TCRdb re-called the 5' RACE reads, giving one row per CDR3 protein. The sample yields some 390,000 distinct CDR3 sequences, roughly 20% seen once. Sequencing used PBMCs, obtained before the yellow fever booster vaccination. Every receptor here comes from a man younger than 35 who received the YFV17D yellow fever vaccine.

The sample holds a few counts of this clonotype. The V call is TRBV2, the J call TRBJ2-5, with D perhaps matching TRBD2 (7 bases). The CDR3 length is 15 residues. Trimming took 5 bases from V and 5 from J, leaving 18 bases between them. Germline loops: CDR1 SNHLY, CDR2 FYNNEI. The CDR3 region has the DNA TGTGCCAGCAGTTCATTGCTGGGGGGGCGGGAGACCCAGTACTTC. This sequence encodes CASSSLLGGRETQYF.

This clonotype occurred a few times. The chain carries TRBV11-1 and TRBJ1-1, with D uncertain. Germline V gene sequence: CDR1 SGHAT, CDR2 FQDESV (reference sequence). The CDR3 length is 12 residues. V dropped 3 bases and J dropped 5 bases, with 7 bases sitting between them. CDR3: CASSFVRTEAFF. The CDR3 DNA reads as TGTGCCAGCAGCTTCGTGAGGACTGAAGCTTTCTTT. Full variable domain (outside the CDR3, taken from reference TRBV11-1 and TRBJ1-1): EAEVAQSPRYKITEKSQAVAFWCDPISGHATLYWYRQILGQGPELLVQFQDESVVDDSQLPKDRFSAERLKGVDSTLKIQPAELGDSAMYLCASSFVRTEAFFGQGTRLTVV.

As to this clonotype: A read error may account for a junction end that differs from germline. This chain links TRBV5-1 with TRBJ1-1; D not resolved. CDR1 is SGHRS, CDR2 YFSETQ, per germline. This CDR3 comprises 14 residues. CDR3 region: CASSSNPGNTEVFF. The CDR3 coding sequence is TGCGCCAGCAGCTCGAACCCCGGGAACACTGAAGTTTTCTTT.

The chain joins TRBV5-1 to TRBJ2-7; TRBD2 is a possible D gene (5 bases). The CDR3 covers 15 residues. V was pared by 0 bases and J by 0 bases, with 10 bases between. CDR1 and CDR2 (germline): SGHRS, YFSETQ. CDR3 loop: CASSLAPGNSYEQYV. The CDR3, as DNA: TGCGCCAGCAGCTTGGCCCCCGGGAACTCCTACGAGCAGTACGTC.

The V gene is TRBV20-1, the J gene TRBJ1-2; no clear D. Trimming took 4 bases from V and 4 from J, leaving 7 bases between them. CDR1 and CDR2 from the germline V gene are DFQATT and SNEGSKA (reference sequence). The CDR3 extends over 11 amino acids. CDR3 loop: CSATTRYGYTF. The DNA for the CDR3 is TGCAGTGCTACGACGCGCTATGGCTACACCTTC.

This clonotype came up a few times. The chain employs TRBV10-3 and TRBJ2-7; TRBD1 agrees at 12 bases. CDR1 ENHRY and CDR2 SYGVKD come from the germline V gene. V lost 9 bases to trimming and J lost 6 bases; unmatched junction nucleotides: 9. This CDR3 region has 14 residues. The CDR3 loop reads CAMQPGQGAGEQYF. As DNA, the CDR3 is TGTGCCATGCAACCGGGACAGGGGGCTGGCGAGCAGTACTTC.

This clonotype was counted a few times. The rearrangement uses TRBV7-3 and TRBJ1-1; TRBD1 matches 9 bases. CDR3 length: 15 amino acids. CDR1 is SGHTA, CDR2 FQGTGA, per germline. V was pared by 1 base and J by 1 base, with 1 base of the junction left unmatched. The CDR3 reads CASSLMGQGNTEAFF. For the CDR3, the DNA is TGTGCCAGCAGCTTAATGGGACAGGGGAACACTGAAGCTTTCTTT.

This clonotype has more than one count but fewer than ten. The CDR3 nucleotides read TGTGCCAGCAGATTAGGGGGGAACACCGGGGAGCTGTTTTTT. It specifies CASRLGGNTGELFF. J is TRBJ2-2 and V is TRBV3-1; D is perhaps TRBD1 (6 bases). The germline gives CDR1 LGHDT, CDR2 YNNKEL (reference sequence). V was trimmed by 6 bases and J by 1 base, leaving 9 bases between them. This CDR3 is 14 amino acids long.

The chain has TRBV4-2 and TRBJ2-1, with a possible D match to TRBD1 (7 bases). The germline gives CDR1 LGHNA, CDR2 YNFKEQ. Trimming removed 5 bases at V and 0 bases at J, with 14 bases between. CDR3 length: 16 residues. CDR3 DNA sequence: TGTGCCAGCAGCGAAGGGCGGGACAGCTCCTACAATGAGCAGTTCTTC. Translating gives CASSEGRDSSYNEQFF.

This clonotype was counted many times. The chain uses TRBV6-2 or TRBV6-3 and TRBJ1-1; D ambiguous. CDR1 is MNHEY and CDR2 is SVGEGT in the germline V gene. CDR3 size: 14 residues. Trimming pared 8 bases from V and 4 bases from J, leaving 17 bases between. In DNA form, the CDR3 reads TGTGCCAGCGGCCACATCGGGGAGACCACTGAAGCTTTCTTT. This gives the protein CASGHIGETTEAFF.

J is TRBJ2-2 and V is TRBV5-1, with TRBD1 identical over 8 bases. The CDR3 covers 14 residues. Germline CDR1 reads SGHRS; CDR2 reads YFSETQ. After removal of 7 bases from V and 2 bases from J, the junction contained 4 bases not matched to a gene. The CDR3: CASSTGGNTGELFF. The DNA for the CDR3 is TGCGCCAGCTCTACAGGGGGTAACACCGGGGAGCTGTTTTTT.

This clonotype was observed a few times. This chain uses TRBV10-1 with TRBJ2-3; D gene unclear. Trimming removed 6 bases from V and 0 bases from J, with 13 bases in between. Germline V gives CDR1 WNHNN, CDR2 SYGVQD (reference sequence). There are 15 residues in the CDR3. The DNA for the CDR3 is TGCGCCAGCAGCCTTGACATAGGGAGCACAGATACGCAGTATTTT. Protein: CASSLDIGSTDTQYF.

This clonotype was counted only a few times. V usage is TRBV7-2 and J usage is TRBJ1-5, with D hard to call. CDR1 SGHTA and CDR2 FQGNSA come from the germline V gene. The V end lost 6 bases, the J end lost 10 bases, and 19 bases lay between the germline ends. The length of the CDR3 is 14 residues. The CDR3 nucleotides read TGTGCCAGCAGTTTCGACGGAGATAGAGGACCCCAGCATTTT. This gives the protein CASSFDGDRGPQHF.

The genes are TRBV6-2 or TRBV6-3 and TRBJ1-6; D is undetermined. The CDR3 spans 14 residues. With 3 bases removed from V and 5 bases from J, the gap between germline ends came to 8 bases. Germline CDR1 MNHEY, CDR2 SVGEGT. This CDR3 reads CASSYLTNNSPLHF. DNA for the CDR3: TGTGCCAGCAGTTATCTGACGAATAATTCACCCCTCCACTTT.

CDR3 protein: CATAYSNQPQHF. CDR3 sequence (DNA): TGTGCCACCGCTTATAGCAATCAGCCCCAGCATTTT. This chain links TRBV15 with TRBJ1-5; D gene uncertain. The V end was cut by 8 bases, the J end by 0 bases, with 5 bases between. Germline V gene data show CDR1 as LNHNV and CDR2 as YYDKDF (reference sequence). The CDR3 covers 12 residues.

This clonotype was seen a few times. The chain links TRBV6-2 or TRBV6-3 to TRBJ2-4, with D hard to call. Germline CDR1 and CDR2: MNHEY and SVGEGT. The CDR3 is made up of 12 amino acids. With 9 bases removed from V and 0 bases from J, the gap between germline ends came to 6 bases. CDR3 residues: CASRAAKNIQYF. Written as DNA, the CDR3 is TGTGCCAGTCGGGCAGCCAAAAACATTCAGTACTTC.

The V call is TRBV4-3, the J call TRBJ1-2; TRBD1 aligns across 7 bases. Germline trimming cut 5 bases from V and 8 bases from J; bases unmatched to any gene: 8. Germline CDR1 is LGHNA and CDR2 is YSLEER. This CDR3 has 13 residues. The CDR3 nucleotides are TGCGCCAGCAGCAACAGGGGAGGTGGGGGCTACACCTTC. This gives the protein CASSNRGGGGYTF.

This clonotype came up a few times. This chain connects TRBV5-6 to TRBJ2-3; D unresolved. CDR3 size: 15 residues. Looked up from germline, CDR1 is SGHDT and CDR2 is YYEEEE. V dropped 3 bases and J dropped 1 base, with 12 bases sitting between them. The CDR3 DNA is TGTGCCAGCAGCTATCTATTAGGTGGCACAGATACGCAGTATTTT. This encodes CASSYLLGGTDTQYF.

This clonotype was detected only a few times. The rearrangement uses TRBV7-3 and TRBJ2-5; no reliable D call. The ends were cut back, 4 bases at V and 5 bases at J, with 11 bases in the middle. Germline-derived CDR1 and CDR2 are SGHTA and FQGTGA. This CDR3 is 13 amino acids long. The CDR3 spells CASSSSGRETQYF. The DNA of the CDR3 is TGTGCCAGCAGCTCCTCAGGCAGGGAGACCCAGTACTTC.

This clonotype showed up many times. This sequence joins TRBV20-1 and TRBJ2-5; weak D call: TRBD2 (6 bases). CDR1 is DFQATT and CDR2 is SNEGSKA in the germline V gene (reference sequence). V was shortened by 5 bases and J by 5 bases, with 21 bases between the two germline ends. The CDR3 length is 15 residues. CDR3 region: CSAPGGSGTGETQYF. The CDR3 region has the DNA TGCAGTGCTCCCGGGGGTAGCGGTACGGGGGAGACCCAGTACTTC.

V and J are TRBV6-6 and TRBJ2-5; D gene ambiguous. Per the germline V gene, CDR1 is MNHNY and CDR2 is SVGAGI (reference sequence). V was pared by 4 bases and J by 5 bases, with 11 bases between. This CDR3 is built from 13 residues. CDR3 sequence (DNA): TGTGCCAGCAGTTCCCCCCCGTGGGAGACCCAGTACTTC. Residues: CASSSPPWETQYF.

The chain joins TRBV20-1 to TRBJ1-5; 8 nucleotides line up with TRBD1. The junction had 8 bases not matched to a gene; V was cut back by 1 base and J by 6 bases. The V gene's germline CDR1 is DFQATT and CDR2 SNEGSKA (reference sequence). This CDR3 region has 15 residues. In DNA form, the CDR3 reads TGCAGTGCTAGAGTAAACAGGGGGTTGGGTCAGCCCCAGCATTTT. Residues: CSARVNRGLGQPQHF.

This clonotype has just a few counts. The rearrangement joins TRBV20-1 to TRBJ2-4; perhaps TRBD2 as D (6 bases). The germline CDR1 and CDR2 sequences are DFQATT and SNEGSKA (reference sequence). This CDR3 spans 15 amino acids. Trimming removed 0 bases from V and 3 bases from J, with 12 bases in between. CDR3 loop: CSARDPRGGKNIQYF. The CDR3, as DNA: TGCAGTGCTAGAGATCCCCGGGGAGGCAAAAACATTCAGTACTTC.

The chain carries TRBV7-2 and TRBJ2-1, with TRBD2 matching 12 bases. The V and J ends lost 1 base and 2 bases, in that order; junction bases with no gene match: 3. This CDR3 contains 17 residues. Germline-derived CDR1 and CDR2 are SGHTA and FQGNSA. The CDR3 DNA sequence: TGTGCCAGCAGCTTAGAGGCTAGCGGGGGGGCCTACAATGAGCAGTTCTTC. Residues: CASSLEASGGAYNEQFF.